A single T cell receptor (beta chain) is shown here with its context. Antigen unknown. The germline V gene has CDR1 SGHRS and CDR2 YFSETQ. The CDR3 loop spans 14 amino acids. Trimming took off 4 bases at V and 2 bases at J, with 12 bases between the two ends. The data were produced by immunoSEQ multiplex PCR, yet TCRdb's version contains in-frame clones alone and is incomplete. Altogether approximately 110,000 clones are present, 91% being singletons, with the ten largest covering 6.5% to 9.5%. This entry belongs to a study of T cell responses to AZD1222 COVID-19 vaccine. General study points: The study sampled repertoires only after the peak T cell response. The span of vaccine-associated CD4 TCRs extended across spike, with dominance at 160-218 and 743-854. Of spike-specific TCRs, nearly half reportedly target regions left unmutated in variants. White British ancestry dominated among donors, who included more females, and clonal diversity was possibly underestimated.

This sequence originates from an adult in good health. The sample in question was peripheral blood, obtained on day 0 of AZD1222 vaccination. V and J are TRBV5-1 and TRBJ2-5, with D possibly matching TRBD1 (6 bases). The CDR3 DNA reads as TGCGCCAGCAGCCAGGGGACGGGGCAAGAGACCCAGTACTTC. Translated: CASSQGTGQETQYF.